The sequence of this T cell receptor beta chain was determined in a study of cytomegalovirus exposure and HLA in healthy donors. Study-level points and caveats: Rare TCR sequences predominated, though certain public TCRs were found in many donors. The authors enumerated under 200 TCR beta chains as linked to cytomegalovirus.

PCR amplification relied on 60 Vbeta primers (plus 13 Jbeta primers). Clones were sequenced by immunoSEQ multiplex PCR, and TCRdb holds only the in-frame ones, with some missing. This sample yields about 140,000 clones, of which roughly four fifths are seen a single time; about 3.2% belongs to the top ten. In germline, CDR1 is SGHVS, CDR2 FNYEAQ. The CDR3 is 15 residues long. With 4 bases removed from V and 8 bases from J, the gap between germline ends came to 17 bases. Notes on this clone: Its cognate antigen is unknown.

The sequence was collected from a man younger than 35 in good health and CMV-seropositive. V usage is TRBV7-6 and J usage is TRBJ1-4, with D possibly TRBD1 on 5 matching bases. Sequencing input: PBMCs. CDR3 DNA sequence: TGTGCCAGCAGCTCATTGGGGGGAGGCGGCGAAAAACTGTTTTTT. The encoded protein is CASSSLGGGGEKLFF.